One sample yielded the 7 T cell receptor beta chains listed below, sequenced in a study of blood T cells in healthy people across ages (dated by TCRdb to between 2015 and 2016). The library was built by means of 5' RACE. Sequencer: Illumina HiSeq 2500. The second PCR ran for about 6 to 12 cycles and used a J-beta primer mix along with a sample-barcoded 5' primer. TCRdb ran its own pipeline on the public reads, namely fastp trimming at Q25 and MiXCR clone calling, and kept in-frame beta chains. Merged by CDR3 protein, the rows form single entries marked with the most common genes and DNA. Across this sample there are roughly 800,000 distinct CDR3 sequences, with 40% to 65% seen only once. Clones ranked in the top ten supply about 42% of the sample. Sequenced sample: blood. These receptors originate from a man aged 80 or over in good health.

Regarding this clonotype: A junction boundary mismatches the germline segment, possibly from a read error. The chain couples TRBV7-7 to TRBJ2-1, with TRBD2 matching over 14 bases. This CDR3 has 16 residues. Germline lookup yields CDR1 SSHAT and CDR2 FNYEAQ (reference sequence). CDR3 bases: TGTGCTAGCAGCCCAGGTCCGGGACTAGCGGGAGAATCATCGTTCTTC. This encodes CASSPGPGLAGESSFF.

On this clonotype: The germline gene is not matched at one end of the junction; a read error may be the cause. DNA of the CDR3: TGTGCCAACAGTTTATCCCTAGCGGGAGGGGTCTTGGATGAGCAGTTCTTC. It translates to CANSLSLAGGVLDEQFF. The J gene is TRBJ2-1, the V gene TRBV12-3 or TRBV12-4; 12 bases match TRBD2. CDR3 length equals 17 residues.

The chain is built from TRBV12-3 or TRBV12-4 and TRBJ1-1; no clear D. Deletions cut 1 base from V and 11 bases from J, with 8 bases between. CDR3 length: 11 amino acids. The chain's CDR3 is CASSLGQRAFF. CDR3 nucleotides: TGTGCCAGCAGTTTAGGGCAACGGGCTTTCTTT.

This clonotype occurred a few times. The chain combines TRBV9 with TRBJ2-3; 10 positions agree with TRBD1. The germline V gene encodes CDR1 SGDLS and CDR2 YYNGEE. Trimming removed 6 bases from V and 14 bases from J; junction bases left unmatched: 15. This CDR3 comprises 14 residues. Written as DNA, the CDR3 is TGTGCCAGCACGTCGGGACAGGGGCACAGATACGCGTATTTT. Translating it yields CASTSGQGHRYAYF.

This rearrangement joins TRBV5-1 to TRBJ2-3, with TRBD1 as a possible D gene (5 bases). This CDR3 spans 13 amino acids. Trimming left V 5 bases short and J 14 bases short, with 21 bases between. Per the germline V gene, CDR1 is SGHRS and CDR2 is YFSETQ. This CDR3 reads CASSIEVDRYAYF. The CDR3 DNA follows: TGCGCCAGCAGTATTGAAGTAGACAGATACGCGTATTTT.

The V gene is TRBV30, the J gene TRBJ2-5, with TRBD1 as a possible D gene (6 bases). CDR3 size: 11 residues. CDR1 GTSNPN and CDR2 SVGIG come from the germline V gene (reference sequence). V was pared by 8 bases and J by 4 bases, with 11 bases between. The CDR3 DNA reads TGTGCCGGGCAAGGGGGAGAGACCCAGTACTTC. Its protein product is CAGQGGETQYF.

A single count supports this clonotype. V gene TRBV11-2 combines with J gene TRBJ2-3; D remains unclear. This CDR3 region has 11 residues. From germline, CDR1 is SGHAT and CDR2 FQNNGV. V lost 6 bases and J lost 7, with 8 bases in between. The CDR3 protein is CASRAYNTQYF. In nucleotides, the CDR3 is TGTGCCAGCAGGGCGTACAATACGCAGTATTTT.